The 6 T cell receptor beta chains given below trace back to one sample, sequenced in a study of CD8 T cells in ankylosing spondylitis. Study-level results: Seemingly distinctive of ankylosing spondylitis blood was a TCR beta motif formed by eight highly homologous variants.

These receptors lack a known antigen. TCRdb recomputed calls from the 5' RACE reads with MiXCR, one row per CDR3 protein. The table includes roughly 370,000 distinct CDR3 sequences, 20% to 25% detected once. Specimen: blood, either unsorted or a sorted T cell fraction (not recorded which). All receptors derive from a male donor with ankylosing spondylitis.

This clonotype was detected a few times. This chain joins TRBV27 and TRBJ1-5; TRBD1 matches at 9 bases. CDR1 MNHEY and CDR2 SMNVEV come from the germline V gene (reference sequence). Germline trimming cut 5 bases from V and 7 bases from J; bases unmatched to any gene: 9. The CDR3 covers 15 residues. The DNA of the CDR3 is TGTGCCAGCAGTCCTAGACAGGGGGTGGGGCAGCCCCAGCATTTT. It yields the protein CASSPRQGVGQPQHF.

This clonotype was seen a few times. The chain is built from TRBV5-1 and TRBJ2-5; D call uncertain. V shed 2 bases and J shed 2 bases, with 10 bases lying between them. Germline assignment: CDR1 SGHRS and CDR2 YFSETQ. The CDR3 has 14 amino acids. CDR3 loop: CASSFTMGQETQYF. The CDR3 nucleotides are TGCGCCAGCAGCTTCACAATGGGGCAAGAGACCCAGTACTTC.

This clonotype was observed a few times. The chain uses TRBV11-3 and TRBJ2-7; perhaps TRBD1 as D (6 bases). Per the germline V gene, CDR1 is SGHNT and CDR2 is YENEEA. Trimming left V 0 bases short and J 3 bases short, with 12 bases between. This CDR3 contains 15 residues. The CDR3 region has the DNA TGTGCCAGCAGCTTAGATTACAGGGCGGACTACGAGCAGTACTTC. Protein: CASSLDYRADYEQYF.

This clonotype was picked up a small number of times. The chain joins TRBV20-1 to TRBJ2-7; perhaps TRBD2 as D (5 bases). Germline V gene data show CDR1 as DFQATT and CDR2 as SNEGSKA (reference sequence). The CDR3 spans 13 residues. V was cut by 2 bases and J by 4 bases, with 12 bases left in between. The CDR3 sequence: CSARSRVSYEQYF. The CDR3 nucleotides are TGCAGTGCTAGATCGCGGGTTAGTTACGAGCAGTACTTC.

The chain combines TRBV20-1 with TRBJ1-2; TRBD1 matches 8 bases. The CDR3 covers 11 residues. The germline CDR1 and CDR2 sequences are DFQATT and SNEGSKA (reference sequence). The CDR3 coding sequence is TGCAGCGCTGGACAGGGTCGGGGCTACACCTTC. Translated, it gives CSAGQGRGYTF.

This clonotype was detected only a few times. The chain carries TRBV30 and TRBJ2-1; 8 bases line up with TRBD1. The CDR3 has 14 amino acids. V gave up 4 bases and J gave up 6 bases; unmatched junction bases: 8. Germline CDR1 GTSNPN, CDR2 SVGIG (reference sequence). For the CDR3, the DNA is TGTGCCTGGAAGGGTCAGGGGGCTTTCAATGAGCAGTTCTTC. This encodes CAWKGQGAFNEQFF. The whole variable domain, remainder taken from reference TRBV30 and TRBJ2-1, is SQTIHQWPATLVQPVGSPLSLECTVEGTSNPNLYWYRQAAGRGLQLLFYSVGIGQISSEVPQNLSASRPQDRQFILSSKKLLLSDSGFYLCAWKGQGAFNEQFFGPGTRLTVL.